A single sample is the source of the 20 T cell receptor beta chains below, sequenced in a study of T cell clonotyping in hematopoietic cell transplantation. Produced via immunoSEQ multiplex PCR; TCRdb's table is partial and in-frame only. Among around 37,000 clones listed, 95% were seen once. The specimen was peripheral blood mononuclear cells. The receptor source for this set is a man aged 30 to 39 in good health. Some clones in this sample may be carry-over from other donors' samples.

CDR3 DNA: TGTGCCAGCAGTTACTCAGGGGAGGGACAGAATGAGCAGTTCTTC. This gives the protein CASSYSGEGQNEQFF. This sequence joins TRBV6-5 and TRBJ2-1; D is tentatively TRBD1 or TRBD2 (7 bases each). CDR1 is MNHEY and CDR2 is SVGAGI in the germline V gene. V lost 0 bases and J lost 7, with 13 bases in between. The CDR3 consists of 15 residues.

The chain uses TRBV5-4 and TRBJ2-3; TRBD2 matches at 11 bases. The J segment lost 4 bases and the V segment lost 5 bases, leaving 9 bases of the junction unmatched. Germline-derived CDR1 and CDR2 are SGHNT and YYREEE (reference sequence). The CDR3 has 16 residues. CDR3 DNA: TGTGCCAGCAGTGACCCCACTAGCGGGGGTGCAGATACGCAGTATTTT. It yields the protein CASSDPTSGGADTQYF.

The genes are TRBV7-2 and TRBJ2-3; D is undetermined. The germline V gene has CDR1 SGHTA and CDR2 FQGNSA. V lost 5 bases to trimming and J lost 2 bases, with 5 bases between them. CDR3 length equals 12 residues. The CDR3 bases are TGTGCCAGCAGCCCGGACACAGATACGCAGTATTTT. It specifies CASSPDTDTQYF.

This sequence joins TRBV4-1 and TRBJ1-4; D gene uncertain. V shed 8 bases and J shed 2 bases, with 12 bases lying between them. The CDR3 is 14 residues long. Per the germline V gene, CDR1 is MGHRA and CDR2 is YSYEKL. CDR3 protein: CASETPGTNEKLFF. The CDR3 DNA is TGCGCCAGCGAGACCCCGGGGACTAATGAAAAACTGTTTTTT.

The J gene is TRBJ1-5, the V gene TRBV29-1; 9 nucleotides match TRBD1. CDR3 length: 17 amino acids. Germline trimming cut 6 bases from V and 0 bases from J; bases unmatched to any gene: 12. Per germline, CDR1 SQVTM and CDR2 ANQGSEA. DNA for the CDR3: TGCAGCGTCGACAAACGAGGGACAGGGTATAGCAATCAGCCCCAGCATTTT. Encoded protein: CSVDKRGTGYSNQPQHF.

This chain joins TRBV27 and TRBJ1-4; D ambiguous. The germline gives CDR1 MNHEY, CDR2 SMNVEV (reference sequence). Trimming removed 4 bases at V and 0 bases at J, with 12 bases between. The CDR3 spans 16 residues. The CDR3 DNA follows: TGTGCCAGCAGTTCGCAGGTCCTTCCAACTAATGAAAAACTGTTTTTT. Residues: CASSSQVLPTNEKLFF. The whole variable domain, filled in from reference TRBV27 and TRBJ1-4, reads EAQVTQNPRYLITVTGKKLTVTCSQNMNHEYMSWYRQDPGLGLRQIYYSMNVEVTDKGDVPEGYKVSRKEKRNFPLILESPSPNQTSLYFCASSSQVLPTNEKLFFGSGTQLSVL.

V is TRBV10-1 and J is TRBJ1-5; D uncertain. The V gene lost 0 bases and the J gene lost 3 bases, with 6 bases spanning the gap. Per germline, CDR1 WNHNN and CDR2 SYGVQD (reference sequence). The CDR3 is 14 residues long. The CDR3 loop is CASSESGFNQPQHF. The CDR3 region has the DNA TGCGCCAGCAGTGAGTCGGGTTTCAATCAGCCCCAGCATTTT.

The rearrangement uses TRBV5-1 and TRBJ1-2; D is perhaps TRBD1 (5 bases). Trimming stripped 0 bases from V and 1 base from J, with 19 bases between. CDR3 length: 18 amino acids. The V gene's germline CDR1 is SGHRS and CDR2 YFSETQ. CDR3 DNA: TGCGCCAGCAGCTTGGGTAGGGGTGAGAATAAGATTAACTATGGCTACACCTTC. Protein sequence: CASSLGRGENKINYGYTF. Variable domain in full (rest from reference TRBV5-1 and TRBJ1-2): KAGVTQTPRYLIKTRGQQVTLSCSPISGHRSVSWYQQTPGQGLQFLFEYFSETQRNKGNFPGRFSGRQFSNSRSEMNVSTLELGDSALYLCASSLGRGENKINYGYTFGSGTRLTVV.

The chain employs TRBV18 and TRBJ1-5; D unresolved. Trimming left V 3 bases short and J 0 bases short, with 6 bases between. The CDR3 loop spans 14 amino acids. In germline, CDR1 is KGHSH, CDR2 LQKENI. The CDR3 DNA is TGTGCCAGCTCACCCGGGAATAGCAATCAGCCCCAGCATTTT. Translating gives CASSPGNSNQPQHF.

The chain combines TRBV5-1 with TRBJ1-1, with 11 bases matching TRBD1. Trimming cost V 7 bases and J 4 bases; bases outside gene matches: 3. The CDR3 extends over 13 amino acids. CDR1 SGHRS and CDR2 YFSETQ come from the germline V gene. CDR3 in DNA: TGCGCCAGCGCCGGGACAGGGGGCACTGAAGCTTTCTTT. Translation gives CASAGTGGTEAFF.

The chain combines TRBV7-6 with TRBJ2-7; D might be TRBD1 (6 bases). In germline, CDR1 is SGHVS, CDR2 FNYEAQ. The V end was cut by 4 bases, the J end by 5 bases, with 15 bases between. The CDR3 has 14 amino acids. The CDR3 sequence: CASSSERGTDEQYF. DNA for the CDR3: TGTGCCAGCAGCTCAGAAAGGGGGACGGACGAGCAGTACTTC. The full variable domain, with the rest looked up from reference TRBV7-6 and TRBJ2-7, is GAGVSQSPRYKVTKRGQDVALRCDPISGHVSLYWYRQALGQGPEFLTYFNYEAQQDKSGLPNDRFSAERPEGSISTLTIQRTEQRDSAMYRCASSSERGTDEQYFGPGTRLTVT.

The chain has TRBV28 and TRBJ2-7; D is ambiguous. Germline CDR1 MDHEN, CDR2 SYDVKM. Trimming took 2 bases from V and 1 from J, leaving 6 bases between them. The CDR3 spans 13 residues. CDR3 protein: CASSLPVSYEQYF. CDR3 coding DNA: TGTGCCAGCAGTTTACCGGTTTCCTACGAGCAGTACTTC.

In this sample, this clone turned up a few times. This chain links TRBV6-6 with TRBJ1-1; perhaps TRBD1 as D (5 bases). Trimming took off 0 bases at V and 4 bases at J, with 9 bases between the two ends. Germline CDR1 is MNHNY and CDR2 is SVGAGI (reference sequence). The CDR3 is 14 residues long. CDR3 nucleotide sequence: TGTGCCAGCAGTTACTCGGGGGAAGGCACTGAAGCTTTCTTT. This encodes CASSYSGEGTEAFF.

J is TRBJ1-5 and V is TRBV6-1; D is unclear. Germline V gives CDR1 MNHNS, CDR2 SASEGT. Deletions cut 7 bases from V and 1 base from J, with 11 bases between. This CDR3 has 14 amino acids. As DNA, the CDR3 is TGTGCCAGCAAAGAAAACGCCAGCAATCAGCCCCAGCATTTT. The encoded protein is CASKENASNQPQHF.

This clone has only a few counts. The J gene is TRBJ2-7, the V gene TRBV4-3; 10 nucleotides line up with TRBD2. This CDR3 is built from 15 residues. V shed 4 bases and J 2 bases; nucleotides not matched to a gene: 5. Germline V gene data show CDR1 as LGHNA and CDR2 as YSLEER. The DNA of the CDR3 is TGCGCCAGCAGCCGATTACTAGCGGGGCCCTACGAGCAGTACTTC. This translates into CASSRLLAGPYEQYF.

The chain is built from TRBV10-3 and TRBJ1-1; D not certain. Germline V gene data show CDR1 as ENHRY and CDR2 as SYGVKD. With 4 bases removed from V and 2 bases from J, the gap between germline ends came to 8 bases. This CDR3 has 13 amino acids. In nucleotides, the CDR3 is TGTGCCATCAGTGTTCGGGAAAACACTGAAGCTTTCTTT. It translates to CAISVRENTEAFF.

The rearrangement links TRBV5-6 to TRBJ1-5; no reliable D call. CDR3 length: 15 amino acids. Germline V gene data show CDR1 as SGHDT and CDR2 as YYEEEE. The germline V and J ends were trimmed by 4 bases and 4 bases, with 15 bases remaining between them. The CDR3 sequence: CASSRFWVRNQPQHF. The CDR3 bases are TGTGCCAGCAGCCGCTTCTGGGTTCGGAATCAGCCCCAGCATTTT.

This chain links TRBV7-9 with TRBJ1-4, with 7 bases aligning to TRBD1. This CDR3 has 14 residues. The junction had 5 bases not matched to a gene; V was cut back by 5 bases and J by 5 bases. The germline CDR1 and CDR2 sequences are SEHNR and FQNEAQ (reference sequence). The DNA for the CDR3 is TGTGCCAGCAGCCTAAGACAGGGCAATGAAAAACTGTTTTTT. As protein: CASSLRQGNEKLFF.

V gene TRBV14 combines with J gene TRBJ1-2; no reliable D call. The CDR3 runs to 13 residues. Germline V lookup: CDR1 SGHDN, CDR2 FVKESK. V was clipped by 2 bases and J by 7 bases, with 11 bases between them. CDR3: CASSQLLMGGYTF. The CDR3 DNA reads as TGTGCCAGCAGCCAACTCCTGATGGGTGGCTACACCTTC.

This rearrangement joins TRBV7-2 to TRBJ2-1, with 8 bases lining up with TRBD2. After removal of 3 bases from V and 1 base from J, the junction contained 5 bases not matched to a gene. Germline V gene data show CDR1 as SGHTA and CDR2 as FQGNSA. The CDR3 is made up of 16 amino acids. CDR3 nucleotide sequence: TGTGCCAGCAGCTTTGGGGCGGGGGGATCCTACAATGAGCAGTTCTTC. As protein: CASSFGAGGSYNEQFF. Together with reference TRBV7-2 and TRBJ2-1, the CDR3 gives the full variable domain: GAGVSQSPSNKVTEKGKDVELRCDPISGHTALYWYRQSLGQGLEFLIYFQGNSAPDKSGLPSDRFSAERTGGSVSTLTIQRTQQEDSAVYLCASSFGAGGSYNEQFFGPGTRLTVL.